The present T cell receptor beta chain was sequenced within a study of shared clonotypes between healthy human individuals (dated by TCRdb to 2020 to 2021). In the study overall: A couple of women and a few men aged 18 to 49 years were included in the cohort. Leukapheresis yielded between about 0.85 and 10 billion PBMCs per donor. To increase sequencing depth and limit assay-specific biases, different laboratories used diverse techniques to prepare libraries and sequence TCR repertoires. For each donor, three plates each were used for CD4 naive and CD4 memory, two plates were used for CD8 naive, and one plate was used for CD8 memory. To estimate repertoire size and how much clonotype sharing occurs between individuals, the study deeply sequenced the blood TCR repertoires of a handful of healthy adults.

Between the V and J ends, shortened by 4 bases and 3 bases respectively, the junction contains 16 bases. CDR1 is given as SQVTM and CDR2 as ANQGSEA, both from the germline V gene. The CDR3, cysteine through phenylalanine, is 15 amino acids long. The kept DNA is CDR3 alone, 45 bases in frame from the first base. General study outcomes and caveats: Because the study included only a small number of donors, the genetic and exposure-history diversity represented was limited. Estimated clonotype richness was generally larger for naive than for memory subsets. Sharing across a few donors was observed for around 5% of naive CD4, about 3.2% of naive CD8, roughly 2.4% of memory CD4, and roughly 0.4% of memory CD8 clonotypes. Sampling was limited to blood, and TCR repertoires in tissue likely differ from TCR repertoires in blood. Pairwise subsampling indicated that sequencing depth was expected to affect the degree of clonotype sharing among donors. Clonotypes shared by all four sorted-subset donors showed higher generation probabilities than non-shared clonotypes. Rarefaction of sorted-subset datasets indicated incomplete sequencing despite the large sequencing depth.

Note on this clone: Its target antigen remains unknown. One base away there is no much larger clone; base qualities are not given.

Using the deep immunoSEQ assay, TCR CDR3 regions were amplified from genomic DNA by multiplex PCR. Extracted genomic DNA from each cell subset was distributed evenly across all wells of several immunoSEQ 96-well plates, and each plate was treated as a replicate. For sorted subsets, each replicate PCR was loaded with about 200 ng genomic DNA, equivalent to about 30,000 T cell genomes. Purified libraries were quantified with a Qubit 3.0 fluorometer, sized on a Bioanalyzer 2100, and re-quantified with the KAPA Library Quantification kit. Each immunoSEQ 96-well plate was sequenced on its own single-read 150-cycle Illumina NextSeq 550 flow cell. In the original analysis: Because only junctional sequences without quality scores were contained in the immunoSEQ output, filtering matching that applied to full-length reads could not be performed. Sequences were annotated with PyIR, a Python wrapper for IgBLAST v1.9, and V/J genes and CDR3 were assigned using IMGT germline references. Reads with weak V/J assignments (E-value above 1e-6), missing CDR3, stop codons, out-of-frame junctions, or ambiguous translated residues were removed. A V3J clonotype was defined by an identical inferred V gene, J gene, and CDR3 amino acid sequence. Percentage overlap between repertoires was calculated by dividing the number of shared unique clonotypes by the size of the smaller repertoire. RTK rarefaction, the Chao1 estimator, and Recon v2.1 estimates of unobserved clonotypes were used to assess repertoire richness. OLGA was used to compute generation probabilities for all TCRbeta clonotypes that the gDNA method yielded from a handful of donors. Sourced from immuneACCESS, this table was stored by TCRdb with only in-frame sequences that have V and J called. A share of the clones is absent; for the studies checked, an unresolved V gene accounts for under half, and the remainder has no known explanation. D and trimming come from the DNA, and the V and J calls and clone size come from that table. The sample table contains 2 million to 2.5 million clones; only one count was recorded for approximately 96% of them. The top ten clonotypes cover approximately 0.13% of the sample.

The donors were healthy, HIV-negative adults with no recently reported acute infections or vaccinations. Every donor was a Caucasian adult living in Nashville, Tennessee, USA. CD4+ T cells were enriched by magnetic negative selection; naive cells were then positively selected on CD45RA, and the negative fraction formed the memory subset. After blood collection by leukapheresis, PBMCs were isolated using Ficoll-Histopaque density gradient centrifugation and then cryopreserved in the vapor phase of liquid nitrogen. Purity and quantity of every magnetically sorted T cell population were checked by analytical flow cytometry. Genomic DNA was isolated from each sorted fraction and quantified by UV absorbance on a Nanodrop 2000c.

The TCR was taken from a man between 18 and 29 years old in good health. Specimen: naive CD4+ T cells sorted from blood. The cell subset or site label on this specimen signifies: CD45RA+ positively selected. The chain is made from TRBV29-1 and TRBJ1-3; no D gene call is confident. CDR3 protein: CSVVVRGSGGNTIYF. The DNA sequence is TGCAGCGTTGTTGTCCGAGGCTCGGGTGGAAACACCATATATTTT.